A selection of T cell receptor beta chains follows, all from one sample in a study of naive and memory T cell subsets. TCRdb reprocessed the 5' RACE reads with MiXCR, giving one entry per CDR3 protein. This sample has more than 55,000 distinct CDR3 sequences, with 6% to 8.5% found just once. These receptors all stem from a female donor in good health. The CDR3 runs from the conserved cysteine through the conserved F or W. Fields, in order: clone size, D gene, J gene, V gene, CDR3 DNA, CDR3 protein. A D gene is named only where the DNA matches it firmly. Rows give clone size only sometimes, using once, few, many, or a class for an expanded clone.

clone_size: many; d_call: TRBD1; j_call: TRBJ1-1; v_call: TRBV6-2/TRBV6-3; cdr3_nt: TGTGCCAGCAGTTACGAACAGGGGAAGAATATGAACACTGAAGCTTTCTTT; cdr3_aa: CASSYEQGKNMNTEAFF
clone_size: few; d_call: -; j_call: TRBJ1-1; v_call: TRBV5-4; cdr3_nt: TGTGCCAGCAGCTCCCGATTTGGACTGAACACTGAAGCTTTCTTT; cdr3_aa: CASSSRFGLNTEAFF
clone_size: many; d_call: TRBD2; j_call: TRBJ2-6; v_call: TRBV6-6; cdr3_nt: TGTGCCAGCAGAGCTAGCGGGGTCCCCTCTGGGGCCAACGTCCTGACTTTC; cdr3_aa: CASRASGVPSGANVLTF
clone_size: many; d_call: -; j_call: TRBJ2-1; v_call: TRBV10-3; cdr3_nt: TGTGCCATCAGTGAGTCGGCAGGGAAGGTCTATGAGCAGTTCTTC; cdr3_aa: CAISESAGKVYEQFF
clone_size: few; d_call: -; j_call: TRBJ2-1; v_call: TRBV4-1; cdr3_nt: TGCGCCAGCAGCCAAGCGGTACGGGGTCCGGAGCAGTTCTTC; cdr3_aa: CASSQAVRGPEQFF
clone_size: many; d_call: TRBD1; j_call: TRBJ1-6; v_call: TRBV6-2/TRBV6-3; cdr3_nt: TGTGCCAGCAGCCCCGACAGGGGGCGAAGGAATTCACCCCTCCACTTT; cdr3_aa: CASSPDRGRRNSPLHF
clone_size: -; d_call: -; j_call: TRBJ1-3; v_call: TRBV29-1; cdr3_nt: TGCAGCGGAAAACAGGACCTCTCTGGAAACACCATATATTTT; cdr3_aa: CSGKQDLSGNTIYF
clone_size: many; d_call: -; j_call: TRBJ2-1; v_call: TRBV7-2; cdr3_nt: TGTGCCAGCAGCTTAGATTGGAATGAGCAGTTCTTC; cdr3_aa: CASSLDWNEQFF
clone_size: many; d_call: TRBD1; j_call: TRBJ1-6; v_call: TRBV12-3/TRBV12-4; cdr3_nt: TGTGCCAGCAGTAACACGGACAGGCATAATTCACCCCTCCACTTT; cdr3_aa: CASSNTDRHNSPLHF
clone_size: -; d_call: -; j_call: TRBJ1-5; v_call: TRBV16; cdr3_nt: TGTGCCAGCAGCCAATGGGCGAAAAGCAATCAGCCCCAGCATTTT; cdr3_aa: CASSQWAKSNQPQHF
clone_size: -; d_call: -; j_call: TRBJ2-5; v_call: TRBV30; cdr3_nt: TGTGCCTGGAGCCCGAGTGTACAAGAGACCCAGTACTTC; cdr3_aa: CAWSPSVQETQYF
clone_size: few; d_call: TRBD2; j_call: TRBJ2-5; v_call: TRBV7-4; cdr3_nt: TGTGCCAGCATCAAGGGTCGGCTAGCGGGGATATGGGGCCAAGAGACCCAGTACTTC; cdr3_aa: CASIKGRLAGIWGQETQYF
clone_size: -; d_call: -; j_call: TRBJ2-3; v_call: TRBV5-4; cdr3_nt: TGTGCCTTACGTGGGGGGGCCAGCACAGATACGCAGTATTTT; cdr3_aa: CALRGGASTDTQYF
clone_size: -; d_call: -; j_call: TRBJ2-5; v_call: TRBV24-1; cdr3_nt: TGTGCCACCAGGCGGGACTCCCAAGAGACCCAGTACTTC; cdr3_aa: CATRRDSQETQYF
clone_size: many; d_call: -; j_call: TRBJ2-7; v_call: TRBV7-2; cdr3_nt: TGTGCCAGCAGGGTCAGGTTAACCACGTACGAGCAGTACTTC; cdr3_aa: CASRVRLTTYEQYF
clone_size: few; d_call: -; j_call: TRBJ2-3; v_call: TRBV2; cdr3_nt: TGTGCCAGCAGTGAAGAACAGGGATGGGCAGATACGCAGTATTTT; cdr3_aa: CASSEEQGWADTQYF
clone_size: few; d_call: TRBD1; j_call: TRBJ1-5; v_call: TRBV19; cdr3_nt: TGTGCCAGTAGAGGACAGGGGGCAAATCAGCCCCAGCATTTT; cdr3_aa: CASRGQGANQPQHF
clone_size: many; d_call: -; j_call: TRBJ2-7; v_call: TRBV7-2; cdr3_nt: TGTGCCAGCAGACTCGGACAGAGTTCGTCCTACGAGCAGTACTTC; cdr3_aa: CASRLGQSSSYEQYF